This T cell receptor (beta chain) was sequenced in a study of CD8 T cells in Susac syndrome. Random hexamers served to reverse transcribe roughly 0.5 to 1 ug RNA. The authors amplified TCR beta CDR3 across 54 Vbeta and 13 Jbeta using immunoSEQ multiplex PCR. TCRdb processed the immunoSEQ multiplex PCR reads anew with MiXCR; each CDR3 protein has one entry. This table has 150,000 to 200,000 distinct CDR3 sequences, about 93% appearing once. The patients serving as multiple sclerosis controls were treatment-naive. They had stable or active relapsing-remitting disease and fulfilled revised McDonald criteria. CDR1 is DFQATT and CDR2 is SNEGSKA in the germline V gene (reference sequence). V shed 3 bases and J 2 bases; nucleotides not matched to a gene: 4. The CDR3 spans 13 residues.

Input material: CD4+ T cells from PBMCs. The chain uses TRBV20-1 and TRBJ2-7; TRBD2 matches 7 bases. This sequence originates from a human donor with multiple sclerosis. The CDR3 is CSASAGTTYEQYF. In DNA form, the CDR3 reads TGCAGTGCTAGTGCCGGGACTACCTACGAGCAGTACTTC.